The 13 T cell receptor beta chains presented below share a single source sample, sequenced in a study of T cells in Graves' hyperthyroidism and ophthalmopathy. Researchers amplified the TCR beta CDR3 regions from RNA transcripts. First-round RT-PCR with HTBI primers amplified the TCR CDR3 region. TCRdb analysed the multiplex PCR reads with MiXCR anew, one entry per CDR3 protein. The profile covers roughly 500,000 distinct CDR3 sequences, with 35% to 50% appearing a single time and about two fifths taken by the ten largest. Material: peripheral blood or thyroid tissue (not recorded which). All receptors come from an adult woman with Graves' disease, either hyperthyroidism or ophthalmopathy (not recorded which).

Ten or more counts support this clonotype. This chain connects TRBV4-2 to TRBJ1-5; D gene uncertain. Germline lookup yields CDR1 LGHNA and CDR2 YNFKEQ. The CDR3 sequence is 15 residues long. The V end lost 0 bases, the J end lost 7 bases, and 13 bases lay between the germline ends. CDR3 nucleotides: TGTGCCAGCAGCCAAGATTGGCAGAGTGGGCAGCCCCAGCATTTT. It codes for CASSQDWQSGQPQHF.

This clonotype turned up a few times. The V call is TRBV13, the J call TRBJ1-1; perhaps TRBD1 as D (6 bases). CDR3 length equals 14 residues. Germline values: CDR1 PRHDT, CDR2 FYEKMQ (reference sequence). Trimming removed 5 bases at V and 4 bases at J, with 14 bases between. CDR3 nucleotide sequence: TGTGCCAGCAGCAAAAAAGGGGGGCCCACTGAAGCTTTCTTT. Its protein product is CASSKKGGPTEAFF.

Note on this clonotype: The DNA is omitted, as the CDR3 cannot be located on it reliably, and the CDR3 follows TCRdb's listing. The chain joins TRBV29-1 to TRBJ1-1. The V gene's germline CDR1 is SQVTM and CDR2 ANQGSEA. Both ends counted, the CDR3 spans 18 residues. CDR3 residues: CSVEGGTVYEQYFGPAFF.

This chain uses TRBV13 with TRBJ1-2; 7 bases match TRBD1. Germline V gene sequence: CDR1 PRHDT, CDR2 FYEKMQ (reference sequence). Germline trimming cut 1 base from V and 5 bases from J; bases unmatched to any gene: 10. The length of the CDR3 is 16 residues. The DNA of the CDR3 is TGTGCCAGCAGCTTAGACAGGGGCCTCCTGGGTTATGGCTACACCTTC. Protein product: CASSLDRGLLGYGYTF. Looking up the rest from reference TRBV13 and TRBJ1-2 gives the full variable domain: AAGVIQSPRHLIKEKRETATLKCYPIPRHDTVYWYQQGPGQDPQFLISFYEKMQSDKGSIPDRFSAQQFSDYHSELNMSSLELGDSALYFCASSLDRGLLGYGYTFGSGTRLTVV.

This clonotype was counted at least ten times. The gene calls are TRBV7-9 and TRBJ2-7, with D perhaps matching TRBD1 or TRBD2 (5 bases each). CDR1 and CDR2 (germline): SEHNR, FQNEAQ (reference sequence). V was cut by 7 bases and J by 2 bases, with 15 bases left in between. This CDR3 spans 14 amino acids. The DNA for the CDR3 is TGTGCCAGCAACGTTCCGGGGCCGACCTACGAGCAGTACTTC. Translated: CASNVPGPTYEQYF.

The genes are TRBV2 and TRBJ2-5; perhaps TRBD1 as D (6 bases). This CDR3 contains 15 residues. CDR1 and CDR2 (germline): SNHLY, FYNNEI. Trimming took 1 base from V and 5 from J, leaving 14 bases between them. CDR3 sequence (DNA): TGTGCCAGCAGTGAAGGGACAGTTGCAGGGGAGACCCAGTACTTC. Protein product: CASSEGTVAGETQYF.

The CDR3 sequence is CASSPTGTSRQYEQYF. CDR3 bases: TGTGCCAGCAGCCCGACCGGGACTAGCCGCCAATACGAGCAGTACTTC. This chain links TRBV4-2 with TRBJ2-7; 9 bases fit TRBD2. V lost 4 bases and J lost 4; bases outside the gene matches: 11. This CDR3 contains 16 residues. CDR1 is LGHNA, CDR2 YNFKEQ, per germline.

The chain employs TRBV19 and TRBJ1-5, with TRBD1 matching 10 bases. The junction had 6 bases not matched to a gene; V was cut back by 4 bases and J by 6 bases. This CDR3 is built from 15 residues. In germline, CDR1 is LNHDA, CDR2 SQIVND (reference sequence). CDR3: CASSTRQGAGQPQHF. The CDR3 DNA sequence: TGTGCCAGTAGTACGCGACAGGGGGCTGGTCAGCCCCAGCATTTT.

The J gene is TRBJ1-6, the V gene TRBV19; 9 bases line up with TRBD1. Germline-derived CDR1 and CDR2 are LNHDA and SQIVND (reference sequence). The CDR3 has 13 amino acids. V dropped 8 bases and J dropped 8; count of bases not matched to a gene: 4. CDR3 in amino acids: CASGDRVDSPLHF. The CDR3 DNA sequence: TGTGCCAGTGGGGACAGGGTTGATTCACCCCTCCACTTT. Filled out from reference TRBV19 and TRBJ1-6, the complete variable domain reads DGGITQSPKYLFRKEGQNVTLSCEQNLNHDAMYWYRQDPGQGLRLIYYSQIVNDFQKGDIAEGYSVSREKKESFPLTVTSAQKNPTAFYLCASGDRVDSPLHFGNGTRLTVT.

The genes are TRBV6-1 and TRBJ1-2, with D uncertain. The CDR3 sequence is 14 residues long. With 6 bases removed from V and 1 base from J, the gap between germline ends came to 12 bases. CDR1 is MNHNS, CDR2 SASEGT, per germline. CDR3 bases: TGTGCCAGCAGGTCCTCCGGCCGTAACTATGGCTACACCTTC. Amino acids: CASRSSGRNYGYTF.

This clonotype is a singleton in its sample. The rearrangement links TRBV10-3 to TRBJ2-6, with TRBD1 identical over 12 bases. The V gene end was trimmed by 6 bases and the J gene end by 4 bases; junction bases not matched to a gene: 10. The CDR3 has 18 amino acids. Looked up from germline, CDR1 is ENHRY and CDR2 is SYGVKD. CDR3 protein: CAIRTGGTGGEGANVLTF. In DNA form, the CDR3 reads TGTGCCATCAGAACAGGGGGGACAGGGGGCGAAGGGGCCAACGTCCTGACTTTC.

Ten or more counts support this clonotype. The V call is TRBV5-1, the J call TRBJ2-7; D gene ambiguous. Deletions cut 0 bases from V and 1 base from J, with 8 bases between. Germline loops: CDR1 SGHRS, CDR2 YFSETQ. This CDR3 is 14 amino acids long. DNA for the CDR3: TGCGCCAGCAGCTTGGATATAGGGTCCTACGAGCAGTACTTC. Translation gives CASSLDIGSYEQYF. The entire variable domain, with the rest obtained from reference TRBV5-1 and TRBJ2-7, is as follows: KAGVTQTPRYLIKTRGQQVTLSCSPISGHRSVSWYQQTPGQGLQFLFEYFSETQRNKGNFPGRFSGRQFSNSRSEMNVSTLELGDSALYLCASSLDIGSYEQYFGPGTRLTVT.

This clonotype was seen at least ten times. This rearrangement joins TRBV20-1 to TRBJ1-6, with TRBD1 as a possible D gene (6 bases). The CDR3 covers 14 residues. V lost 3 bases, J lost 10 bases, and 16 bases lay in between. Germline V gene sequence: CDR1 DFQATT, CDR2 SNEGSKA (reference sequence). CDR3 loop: CSAREGGGWSPLHF. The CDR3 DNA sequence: TGCAGTGCTAGGGAGGGGGGCGGATGGTCACCCCTCCACTTT.